A selection of T cell receptor beta chains follows, all from one sample in a study of CD8 T cells in Susac syndrome. Each CDR3 protein is one row after TCRdb ran MiXCR on the immunoSEQ multiplex PCR reads. The sample consists of more than 70,000 distinct CDR3 sequences, roughly 91% of them appearing once. The sequencing input was CD8+ T cells from PBMCs. The receptors were gathered from a human donor in good health. Both conserved end residues are part of each CDR3. The order of the fields is V gene, clone size, CDR3 protein. Clone size is not always given. Where it is, it says once, few, many or a class for expanded clones.

V gene: TRBV14
clone size: NA
CDR3 protein: CASSQGQGQGFYEQYF

V gene: TRBV9
clone size: NA
CDR3 protein: CASSVTGQETQYF

V gene: TRBV5-6
clone size: NA
CDR3 protein: CASSAQTDTQYF

V gene: TRBV3-1
clone size: NA
CDR3 protein: CASSQVIRQGEETQYF

V gene: TRBV9
clone size: NA
CDR3 protein: CASSFTGGGELFF

V gene: TRBV5-4
clone size: few
CDR3 protein: CASSLESDTQYF

V gene: TRBV5-1
clone size: NA
CDR3 protein: CASSLAALAGGSADTQYF

V gene: TRBV27
clone size: once
CDR3 protein: CASSEGQGYWGYTF

V gene: TRBV2
clone size: NA
CDR3 protein: CAILTDGTEAFF

V gene: TRBV20-1
clone size: NA
CDR3 protein: CSAGSTDTQYF

V gene: TRBV5-6
clone size: once
CDR3 protein: CASSLWYTGELFF

V gene: TRBV5-6
clone size: NA
CDR3 protein: CASSLTWGSGRTYNEQFF

V gene: TRBV6-2/TRBV6-3
clone size: NA
CDR3 protein: CASSQQGNSNQPQHF

V gene: TRBV9
clone size: NA
CDR3 protein: CASSVALENTEAFF

V gene: TRBV7-9
clone size: NA
CDR3 protein: CASSSDRDRKSGANVLTF

V gene: TRBV9
clone size: NA
CDR3 protein: CASSVGQGSTDTQYF

V gene: TRBV7-6
clone size: NA
CDR3 protein: CASSLEGTNTEAFF

V gene: TRBV6-1
clone size: NA
CDR3 protein: CASSGEGYGTEAFF

V gene: TRBV9
clone size: once
CDR3 protein: CASSVEGTPYEQYF

V gene: TRBV6-5
clone size: NA
CDR3 protein: CASRSTDTQYF

V gene: TRBV4-1
clone size: once
CDR3 protein: CASSQDSSNEQFF

V gene: TRBV6-2/TRBV6-3
clone size: NA
CDR3 protein: CASSYADYSNQPQHF

V gene: TRBV5-4
clone size: NA
CDR3 protein: CASSPSSYNSPLHF

V gene: TRBV5-1
clone size: NA
CDR3 protein: CASSSVMGALTDTQYF

V gene: TRBV15
clone size: once
CDR3 protein: CATSRDHDRVDGYTF

V gene: TRBV3-1
clone size: NA
CDR3 protein: CASSQALGGGWSYEQYF

V gene: TRBV3-1
clone size: NA
CDR3 protein: CASSQATGQETQYF

V gene: TRBV5-1
clone size: NA
CDR3 protein: CANSLRRQGAYEQYF

V gene: TRBV20-1
clone size: NA
CDR3 protein: CSAREEWNTEAFF

V gene: TRBV12-3/TRBV12-4
clone size: NA
CDR3 protein: CASTSPEGAQEQYF

V gene: TRBV5-5
clone size: once
CDR3 protein: CASSPPDARETQYF

V gene: TRBV4-1
clone size: NA
CDR3 protein: CASSQDRVGRTEAFF

V gene: TRBV7-9
clone size: NA
CDR3 protein: CASSLEVREPTDTQYF

V gene: TRBV5-1
clone size: NA
CDR3 protein: CASSLARDRGFYEQYF

V gene: TRBV20-1
clone size: NA
CDR3 protein: CSARAPNGYEQYF

V gene: TRBV12-3/TRBV12-4
clone size: NA
CDR3 protein: CASSDMGDRRNTEAFF

V gene: TRBV7-9
clone size: NA
CDR3 protein: CASSSRLEAFF

V gene: TRBV12-3/TRBV12-4
clone size: NA
CDR3 protein: CASSLYGTSGWGYGYTF

V gene: TRBV9
clone size: NA
CDR3 protein: CASSVVTGTTEAFF

V gene: TRBV9
clone size: once
CDR3 protein: CASSVAGASYEQYF

V gene: TRBV6-1
clone size: NA
CDR3 protein: CASLGGQGDEQYF

V gene: TRBV19
clone size: NA
CDR3 protein: CASSLTGGSAATEAFF

V gene: TRBV5-6
clone size: NA
CDR3 protein: CASSPGGGIETQYF

V gene: TRBV27
clone size: NA
CDR3 protein: CASSLVVPTNTEAFF

V gene: TRBV27
clone size: NA
CDR3 protein: CASSWGLPSLNQPQHF

V gene: TRBV29-1
clone size: NA
CDR3 protein: CSVGRGTGNTEAFF

V gene: TRBV7-2
clone size: NA
CDR3 protein: CASSLADLGNTIYF

V gene: TRBV9
clone size: few
CDR3 protein: CASSVGQGVQETQYF

V gene: TRBV7-9
clone size: NA
CDR3 protein: CASSLGLALANEQFF

V gene: TRBV7-2
clone size: NA
CDR3 protein: CASSLGLASEQYF

V gene: TRBV13
clone size: NA
CDR3 protein: CASSKRDRGPETQYF

V gene: TRBV2
clone size: NA
CDR3 protein: CANTGGIAKNIQYF

V gene: TRBV3-1
clone size: NA
CDR3 protein: CATQGDTQYF

V gene: TRBV2
clone size: NA
CDR3 protein: CASRSARDTQYF

V gene: TRBV7-3
clone size: NA
CDR3 protein: CASSPLAGGVETQYF

V gene: TRBV7-9
clone size: NA
CDR3 protein: CAAKAGTPLVDSTDTQYF